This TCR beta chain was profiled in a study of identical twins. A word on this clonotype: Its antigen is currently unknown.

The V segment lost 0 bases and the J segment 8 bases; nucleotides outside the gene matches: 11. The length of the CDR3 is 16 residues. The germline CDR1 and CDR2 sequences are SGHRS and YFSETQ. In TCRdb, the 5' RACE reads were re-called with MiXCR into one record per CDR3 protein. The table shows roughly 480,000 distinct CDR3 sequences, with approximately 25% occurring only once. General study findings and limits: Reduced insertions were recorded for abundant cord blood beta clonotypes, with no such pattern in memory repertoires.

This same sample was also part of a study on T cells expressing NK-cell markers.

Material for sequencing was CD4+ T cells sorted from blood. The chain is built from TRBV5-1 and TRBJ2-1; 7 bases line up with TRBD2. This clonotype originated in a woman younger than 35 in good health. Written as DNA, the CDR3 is TGCGCCAGCAGCTTGGCCGGGGGACTATTAGTGCATGAGCAGTTCTTC. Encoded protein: CASSLAGGLLVHEQFF. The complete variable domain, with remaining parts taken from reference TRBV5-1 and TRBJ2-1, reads KAGVTQTPRYLIKTRGQQVTLSCSPISGHRSVSWYQQTPGQGLQFLFEYFSETQRNKGNFPGRFSGRQFSNSRSEMNVSTLELGDSALYLCASSLAGGLLVHEQFFGPGTRLTVL.